Here is one T cell receptor beta chain with its context. Trimming cost V 6 bases and J 4 bases; bases outside gene matches: 8. Germline assignment: CDR1 LGHNT and CDR2 FRNRAP. The CDR3 length is 14 residues. This sample is drawn from a study of blood T cell repertoires in COVID-19. TCRdb's copy holds only in-frame clones and misses some; the assay was immunoSEQ multiplex PCR. The sample holds about 210,000 clones, approximately 90% seen once. The sequence was obtained from a woman between 40 and 55 years old with acute or convalescent COVID-19. V gene TRBV12-5 combines with J gene TRBJ2-5, with TRBD1 matching 7 bases. Material for sequencing was peripheral blood. The CDR3: CASGHRQGRETQYF. CDR3 DNA sequence: TGTGCTAGTGGCCACCGACAGGGTAGAGAGACCCAGTACTTC. Full variable domain (outside the CDR3, taken from reference TRBV12-5 and TRBJ2-5): DARVTQTPRHKVTEMGQEVTMRCQPILGHNTVFWYRQTMMQGLELLAYFRNRAPLDDSGMPKDRFSAEMPDATLATLKIQPSEPRDSAVYFCASGHRQGRETQYFGPGTRLLVL.